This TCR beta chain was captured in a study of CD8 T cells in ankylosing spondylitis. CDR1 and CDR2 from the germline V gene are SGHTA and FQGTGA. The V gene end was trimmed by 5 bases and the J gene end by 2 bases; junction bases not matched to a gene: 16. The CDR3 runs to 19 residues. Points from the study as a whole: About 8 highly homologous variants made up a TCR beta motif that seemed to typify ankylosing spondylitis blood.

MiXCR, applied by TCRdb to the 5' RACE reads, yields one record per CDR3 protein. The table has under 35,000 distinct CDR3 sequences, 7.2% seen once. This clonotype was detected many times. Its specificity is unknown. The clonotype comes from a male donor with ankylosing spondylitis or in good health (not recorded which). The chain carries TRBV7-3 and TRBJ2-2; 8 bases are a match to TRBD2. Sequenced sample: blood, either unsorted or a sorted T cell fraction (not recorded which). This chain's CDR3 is CASSRIPPGTSHNTGELFF. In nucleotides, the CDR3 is TGTGCCAGCAGCAGAATACCCCCAGGGACTAGTCATAACACCGGGGAGCTGTTTTTT.